The clone carrying this T cell receptor (beta chain) showed up just once. Germline lookup yields CDR1 SGHVS and CDR2 FNYEAQ. Germline trimming cut 1 base from V and 2 bases from J; bases unmatched to any gene: 2. The CDR3 sequence is 15 residues long. PCR primers comprised 60 Vbeta and 13 Jbeta primers. Some clones are missing from TCRdb's copy, which holds only in-frame ones; the method was immunoSEQ multiplex PCR. The sample records 80,000 to 100,000 clones, about 80% being singletons. This entry comes from a study of cytomegalovirus exposure and HLA in healthy donors. The chain combines TRBV7-6 with TRBJ1-5; 7 positions match TRBD1. The sequence was collected from a young man in good health and CMV-seropositive. The sequencing sample was made of PBMCs. The CDR3 loop reads CASSLEGGGNQPQHF. Written as DNA, the CDR3 is TGTGCCAGCAGCTTAGAAGGGGGCGGCAATCAGCCCCAGCATTTT.